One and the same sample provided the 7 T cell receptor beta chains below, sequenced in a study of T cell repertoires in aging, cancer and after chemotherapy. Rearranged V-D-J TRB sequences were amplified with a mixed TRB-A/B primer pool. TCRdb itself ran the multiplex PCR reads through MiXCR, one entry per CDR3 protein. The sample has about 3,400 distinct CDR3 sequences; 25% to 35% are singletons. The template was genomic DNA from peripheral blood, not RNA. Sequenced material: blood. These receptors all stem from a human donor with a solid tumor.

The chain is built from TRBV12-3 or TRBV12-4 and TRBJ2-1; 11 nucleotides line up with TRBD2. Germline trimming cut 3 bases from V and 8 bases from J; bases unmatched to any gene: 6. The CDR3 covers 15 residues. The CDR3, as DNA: TGTGCCAGCAGTTTTAGCGGGGGGGCCGTTCATGAGCAGTTCTTC. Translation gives CASSFSGGAVHEQFF.

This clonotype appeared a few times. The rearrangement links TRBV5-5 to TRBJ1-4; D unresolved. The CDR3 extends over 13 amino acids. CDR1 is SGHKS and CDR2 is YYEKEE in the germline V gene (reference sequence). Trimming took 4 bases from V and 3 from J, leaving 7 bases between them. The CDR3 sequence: CASSGQPNEKLFF. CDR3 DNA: TGTGCCAGCAGCGGCCAGCCTAATGAAAAACTGTTTTTT.

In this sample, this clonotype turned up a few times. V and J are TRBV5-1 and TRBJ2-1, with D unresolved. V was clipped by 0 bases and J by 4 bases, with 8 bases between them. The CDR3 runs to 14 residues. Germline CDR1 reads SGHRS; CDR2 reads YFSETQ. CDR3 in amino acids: CASSLEQIYNEQFF. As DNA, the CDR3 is TGCGCCAGCAGCTTGGAGCAGATTTACAATGAGCAGTTCTTC. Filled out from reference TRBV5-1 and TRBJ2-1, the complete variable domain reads KAGVTQTPRYLIKTRGQQVTLSCSPISGHRSVSWYQQTPGQGLQFLFEYFSETQRNKGNFPGRFSGRQFSNSRSEMNVSTLELGDSALYLCASSLEQIYNEQFFGPGTRLTVL.

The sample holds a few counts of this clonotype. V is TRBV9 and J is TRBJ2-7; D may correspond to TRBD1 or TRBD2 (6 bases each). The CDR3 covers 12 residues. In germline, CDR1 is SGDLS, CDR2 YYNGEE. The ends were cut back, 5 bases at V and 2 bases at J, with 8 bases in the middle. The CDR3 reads CASSGGPYEQYF. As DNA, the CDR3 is TGTGCCAGCAGTGGGGGGCCCTACGAGCAGTACTTC.

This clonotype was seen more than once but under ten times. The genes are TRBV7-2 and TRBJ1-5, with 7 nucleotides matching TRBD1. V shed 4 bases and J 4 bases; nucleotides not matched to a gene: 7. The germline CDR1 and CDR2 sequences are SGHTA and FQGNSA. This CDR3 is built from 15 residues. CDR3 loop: CASSYVPQGNQPQHF. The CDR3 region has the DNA TGTGCCAGCAGCTACGTCCCACAGGGGAATCAGCCCCAGCATTTT. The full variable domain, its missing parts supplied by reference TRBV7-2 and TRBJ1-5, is GAGVSQSPSNKVTEKGKDVELRCDPISGHTALYWYRQSLGQGLEFLIYFQGNSAPDKSGLPSDRFSAERTGGSVSTLTIQRTQQEDSAVYLCASSYVPQGNQPQHFGDGTRLSIL.

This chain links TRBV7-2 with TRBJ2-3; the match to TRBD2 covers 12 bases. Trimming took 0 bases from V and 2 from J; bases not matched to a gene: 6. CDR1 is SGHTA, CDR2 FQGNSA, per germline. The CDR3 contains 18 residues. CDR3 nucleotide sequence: TGTGCCAGCAGCTTAGCTGTGACTAGCGGGAGTTCCACAGATACGCAGTATTTT. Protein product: CASSLAVTSGSSTDTQYF.

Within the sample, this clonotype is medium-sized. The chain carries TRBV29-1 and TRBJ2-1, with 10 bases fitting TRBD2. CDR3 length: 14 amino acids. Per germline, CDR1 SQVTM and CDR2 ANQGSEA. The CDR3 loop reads CSPRLAGVGNEQFF. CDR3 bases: TGCAGTCCCCGCCTAGCGGGAGTTGGAAATGAGCAGTTCTTC.